This TCR beta chain was sequenced during a study of T cell responses to AZD1222 COVID-19 vaccine. Study results and caveats: Donors skewed white British and female; clonal diversity was possibly underestimated. Nearly half of unique spike-specific TCRs reportedly avoided B.1.351 and B.1.1.7 mutated regions. Breadth and depth of Spike-specific TCRs rose after two AZD1222 doses.

The assay was immunoSEQ multiplex PCR, and TCRdb's table has in-frame clones only and misses some. The data show fewer than 90,000 clones, 88% seen once. Turning to this clone: Its antigen is still unknown.

Looked up from germline, CDR1 is LNHDA and CDR2 is SQIVND (reference sequence). The CDR3 extends over 13 amino acids. With 4 bases clipped from V and 5 bases from J, the junction kept 1 base outside the gene matches. The sequence was collected from an adult who received the AZD1222 COVID-19 vaccine. This sample comprised peripheral blood, obtained 28 days after the second AZD1222 dose. J is TRBJ1-5 and V is TRBV19; TRBD1 matches at 8 bases. The chain's CDR3 is CASSTGGHQPQHF. CDR3 in DNA: TGTGCCAGTAGTACAGGGGGCCATCAGCCCCAGCATTTT. Drawing the rest from reference TRBV19 and TRBJ1-5, the complete variable domain is DGGITQSPKYLFRKEGQNVTLSCEQNLNHDAMYWYRQDPGQGLRLIYYSQIVNDFQKGDIAEGYSVSREKKESFPLTVTSAQKNPTAFYLCASSTGGHQPQHFGDGTRLSIL.